This TCR beta chain was identified in a study of beta chain features in type 1 diabetes. From germline, CDR1 is SNHLY and CDR2 FYNNEI. This CDR3 region has 11 residues. V was cut by 5 bases and J by 9 bases, with 8 bases left in between. Reverse transcribing all isolated RNA meant expressed TCRB transcripts were sequenced. Sequenced by immunoSEQ multiplex PCR; TCRdb stores in-frame clones only, minus some. The sample lists 300,000 or so clones; 13% to 15% were seen once. Study-wide points: Type 1 diabetes patients had TCRB CDR3s that were shorter (moderately but significantly so) in all four CD4+ subsets. For patients and controls alike, PCR might favor shorter templates to the same degree.

In regard to this clone: Its antigen is unidentified.

Sequenced: naive CD4+ T cells from blood. This TCR derives from a man aged 30-40 years with type 1 diabetes. The chain has TRBV2 and TRBJ2-1; no firm D call. The DNA for the CDR3 is TGTGCCAGCAGTAATAGCATTGAGCAGTTCTTC. It is translated as CASSNSIEQFF.